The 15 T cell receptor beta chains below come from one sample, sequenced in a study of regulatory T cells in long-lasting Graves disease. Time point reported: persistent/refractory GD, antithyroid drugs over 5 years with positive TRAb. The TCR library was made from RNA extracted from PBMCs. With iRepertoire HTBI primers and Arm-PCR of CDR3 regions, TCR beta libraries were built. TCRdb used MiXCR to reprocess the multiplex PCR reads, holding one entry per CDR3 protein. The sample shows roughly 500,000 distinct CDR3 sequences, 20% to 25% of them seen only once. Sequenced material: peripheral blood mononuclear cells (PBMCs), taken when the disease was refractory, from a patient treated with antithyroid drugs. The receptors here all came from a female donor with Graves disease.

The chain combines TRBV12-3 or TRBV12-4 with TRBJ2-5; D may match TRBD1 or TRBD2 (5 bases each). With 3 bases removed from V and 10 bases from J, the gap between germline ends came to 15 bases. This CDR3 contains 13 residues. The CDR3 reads CASSFGTPGDQYF. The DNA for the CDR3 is TGTGCCAGCAGTTTTGGGACGCCTGGGGACCAGTACTTC.

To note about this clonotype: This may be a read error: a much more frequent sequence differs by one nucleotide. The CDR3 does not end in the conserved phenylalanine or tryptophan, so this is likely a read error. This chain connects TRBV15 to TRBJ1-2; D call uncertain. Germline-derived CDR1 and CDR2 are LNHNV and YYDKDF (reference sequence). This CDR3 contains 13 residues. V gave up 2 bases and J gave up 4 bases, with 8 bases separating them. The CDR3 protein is CATSRSTTYGYTS. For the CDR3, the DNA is TGTGCCACCAGCAGATCGACTACCTATGGCTACACCTCC.

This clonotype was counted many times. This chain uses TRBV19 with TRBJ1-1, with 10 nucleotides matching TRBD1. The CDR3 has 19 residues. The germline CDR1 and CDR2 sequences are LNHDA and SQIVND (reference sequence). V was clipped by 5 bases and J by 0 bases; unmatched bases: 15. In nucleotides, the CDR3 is TGTGCCAGTAGTCCACTGGCCTTCGACAGGGGGCTTATGAACACTGAAGCTTTCTTT. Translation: CASSPLAFDRGLMNTEAFF.

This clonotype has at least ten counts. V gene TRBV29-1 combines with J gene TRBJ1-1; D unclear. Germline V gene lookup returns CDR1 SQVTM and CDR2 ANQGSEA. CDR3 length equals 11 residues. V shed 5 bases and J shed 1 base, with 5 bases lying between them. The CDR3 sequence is CSVLSNTEAFF. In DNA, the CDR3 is TGCAGCGTTTTATCGAACACTGAAGCTTTCTTT.

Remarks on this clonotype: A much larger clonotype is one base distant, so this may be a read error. The CDR3 bases are TGTGCCACCAGCAGACCCGGGGGGATCCAAGAGACCCAGTACTTC. Its protein is CATSRPGGIQETQYF. The J gene is TRBJ2-5, the V gene TRBV15; 7 bases align to TRBD2. V trimming: 2 bases; J trimming: 1 base; junction bases outside the gene matches: 4. The CDR3 extends over 15 amino acids. The germline V gene has CDR1 LNHNV and CDR2 YYDKDF (reference sequence).

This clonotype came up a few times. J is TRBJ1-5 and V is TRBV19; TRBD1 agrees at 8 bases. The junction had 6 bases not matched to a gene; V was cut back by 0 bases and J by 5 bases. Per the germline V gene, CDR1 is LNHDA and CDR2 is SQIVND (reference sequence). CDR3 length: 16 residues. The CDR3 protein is CASSIEGQGPYQPQHF. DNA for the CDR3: TGTGCCAGTAGTATAGAAGGACAGGGACCTTATCAGCCCCAGCATTTT. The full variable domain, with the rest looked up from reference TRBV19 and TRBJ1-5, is DGGITQSPKYLFRKEGQNVTLSCEQNLNHDAMYWYRQDPGQGLRLIYYSQIVNDFQKGDIAEGYSVSREKKESFPLTVTSAQKNPTAFYLCASSIEGQGPYQPQHFGDGTRLSIL.

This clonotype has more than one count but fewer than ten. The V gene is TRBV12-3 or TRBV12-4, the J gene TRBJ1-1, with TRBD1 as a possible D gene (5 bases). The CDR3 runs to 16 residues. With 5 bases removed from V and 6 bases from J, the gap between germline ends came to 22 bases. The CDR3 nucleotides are TGTGCCAGCAGTCCCCGACATGCGGGACCTCTCCCTGAAGCTTTCTTT. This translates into CASSPRHAGPLPEAFF.

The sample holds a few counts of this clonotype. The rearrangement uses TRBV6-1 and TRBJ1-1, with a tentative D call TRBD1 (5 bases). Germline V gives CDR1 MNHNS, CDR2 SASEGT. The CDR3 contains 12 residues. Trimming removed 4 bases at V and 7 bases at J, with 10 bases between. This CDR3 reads CASSVTGYEAFF. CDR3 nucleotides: TGTGCCAGCAGTGTTACAGGTTATGAAGCTTTCTTT.

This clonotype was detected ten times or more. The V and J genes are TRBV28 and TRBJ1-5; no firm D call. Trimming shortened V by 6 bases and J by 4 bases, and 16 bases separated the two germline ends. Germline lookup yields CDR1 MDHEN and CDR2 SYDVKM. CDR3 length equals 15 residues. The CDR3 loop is CASSSRRRANQPQHF. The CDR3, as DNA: TGTGCCAGCAGCTCCCGGAGGAGAGCAAATCAGCCCCAGCATTTT.

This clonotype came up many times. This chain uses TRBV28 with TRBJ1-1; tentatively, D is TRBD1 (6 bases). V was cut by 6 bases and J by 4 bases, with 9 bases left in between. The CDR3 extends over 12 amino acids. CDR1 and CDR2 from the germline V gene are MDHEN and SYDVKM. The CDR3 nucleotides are TGTGCCAGCAGAGACAGGAGCACTGAAGCTTTCTTT. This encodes CASRDRSTEAFF.

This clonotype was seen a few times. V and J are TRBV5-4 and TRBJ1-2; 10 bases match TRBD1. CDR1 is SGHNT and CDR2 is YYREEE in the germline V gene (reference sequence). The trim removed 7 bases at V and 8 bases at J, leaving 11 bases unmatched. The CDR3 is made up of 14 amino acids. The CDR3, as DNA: TGTGCCAGCCGAGTGACAGGGGGCGACGGCGGCTACACCTTC. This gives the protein CASRVTGGDGGYTF.

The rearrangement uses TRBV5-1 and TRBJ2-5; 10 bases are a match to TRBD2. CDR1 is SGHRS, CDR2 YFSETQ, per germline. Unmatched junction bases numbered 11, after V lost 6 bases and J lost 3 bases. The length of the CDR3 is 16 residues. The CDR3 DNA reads TGCGCCAGCAACGAATTAGCGGGAGGCACGAAAGAGACCCAGTACTTC. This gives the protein CASNELAGGTKETQYF.

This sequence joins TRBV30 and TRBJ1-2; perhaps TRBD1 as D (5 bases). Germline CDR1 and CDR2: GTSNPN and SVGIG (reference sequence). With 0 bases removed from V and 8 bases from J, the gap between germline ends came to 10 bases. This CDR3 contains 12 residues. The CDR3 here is CAWSVSRDGYTF. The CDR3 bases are TGTGCCTGGAGTGTATCCAGGGACGGCTACACCTTC.

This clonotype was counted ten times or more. The CDR3 DNA follows: TGTGCCAGCAGTTCAGGAGGGTTGAATCAGCCCCAGCATTTT. Protein product: CASSSGGLNQPQHF. This chain links TRBV28 with TRBJ1-5; the D is unclear. The CDR3 has 14 amino acids. CDR1 and CDR2 from the germline V gene are MDHEN and SYDVKM. Trimming removed 4 bases from V and 4 bases from J, with 11 bases in between.

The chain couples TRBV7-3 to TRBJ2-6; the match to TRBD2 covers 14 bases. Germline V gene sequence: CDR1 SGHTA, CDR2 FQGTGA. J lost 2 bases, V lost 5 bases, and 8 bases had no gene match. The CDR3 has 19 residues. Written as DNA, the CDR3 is TGTGCCAGCAGCCTGACTAGCGGGAGGGCCCCCACTGGGGCCAACGTCCTGACTTTC. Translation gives CASSLTSGRAPTGANVLTF.